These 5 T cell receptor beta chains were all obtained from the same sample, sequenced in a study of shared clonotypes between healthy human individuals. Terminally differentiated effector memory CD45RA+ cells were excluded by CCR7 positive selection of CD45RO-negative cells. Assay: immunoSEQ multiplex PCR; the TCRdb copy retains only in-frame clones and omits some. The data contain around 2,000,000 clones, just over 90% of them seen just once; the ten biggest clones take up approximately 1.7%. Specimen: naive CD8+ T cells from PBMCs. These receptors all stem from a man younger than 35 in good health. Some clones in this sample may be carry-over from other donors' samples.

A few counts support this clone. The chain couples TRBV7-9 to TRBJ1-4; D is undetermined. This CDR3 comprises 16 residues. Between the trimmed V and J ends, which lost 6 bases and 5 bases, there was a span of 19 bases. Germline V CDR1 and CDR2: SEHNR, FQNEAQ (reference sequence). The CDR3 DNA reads TGTGCCAGCAGTTCTACCCGGCAGGCAGCAAATGAAAAACTGTTTTTT. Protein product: CASSSTRQAANEKLFF.

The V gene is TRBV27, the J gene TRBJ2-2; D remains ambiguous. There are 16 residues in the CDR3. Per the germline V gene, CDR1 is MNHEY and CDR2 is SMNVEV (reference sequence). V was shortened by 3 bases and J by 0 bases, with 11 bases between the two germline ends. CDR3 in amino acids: CASSFLRPSNTGELFF. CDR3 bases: TGTGCCAGCAGTTTTCTCCGTCCGTCGAACACCGGGGAGCTGTTTTTT.

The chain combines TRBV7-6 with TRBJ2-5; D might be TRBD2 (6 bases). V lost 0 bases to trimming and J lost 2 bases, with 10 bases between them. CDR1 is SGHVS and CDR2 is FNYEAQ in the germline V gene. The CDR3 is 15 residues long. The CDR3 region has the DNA TGTGCCAGCAGCTTAGCCCTAAGCGGGCAAGAGACCCAGTACTTC. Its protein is CASSLALSGQETQYF.

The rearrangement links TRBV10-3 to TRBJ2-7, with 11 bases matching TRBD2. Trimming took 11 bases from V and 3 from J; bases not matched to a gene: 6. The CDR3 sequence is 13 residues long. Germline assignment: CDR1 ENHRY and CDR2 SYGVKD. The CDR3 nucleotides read TGTGCCTCAACCGGGACTAGCGGCTACGAGCAGTACTTC. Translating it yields CASTGTSGYEQYF.

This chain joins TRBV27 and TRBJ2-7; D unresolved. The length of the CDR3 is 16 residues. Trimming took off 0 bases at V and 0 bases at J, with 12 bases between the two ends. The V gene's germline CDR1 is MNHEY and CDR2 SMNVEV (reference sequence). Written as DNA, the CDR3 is TGTGCCAGCAGTTTATCGAACAGTTTAAGCTCCTACGAGCAGTACTTC. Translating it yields CASSLSNSLSSYEQYF.